The entry below describes one T cell receptor beta chain. No antigen is known for it. V lost 4 bases to trimming and J lost 3 bases, with 15 bases between them. The germline CDR1 and CDR2 sequences are MNHEY and SMNVEV (reference sequence). The length of the CDR3 is 15 residues. Amplified TCR beta CDR3 regions derived from RNA transcripts. First-round RT-PCR targeting the TCR CDR3 was performed with the HTBI primer set. TCRdb processed the multiplex PCR reads anew with MiXCR; each CDR3 protein has one entry. The data show around 520,000 distinct CDR3 sequences, with roughly an eighth seen just once and less than 20% held by the top ten. This sample is part of a study of T cells in Graves' hyperthyroidism and ophthalmopathy. Study-level information: The initial diagnosis was the point when peripheral blood was collected, ahead of any treatment. Study results and limitations: Before onset, by a median of around six months, the model predicted ophthalmopathy. Researchers report that a 13 V-J model separated ophthalmopathy from stable hyperthyroidism.

Researchers defined stable Graves' hyperthyroidism as no ophthalmopathy progression within 18 months. Sequences were obtained from blood. The TCR was taken from a woman aged 18-30 years with Graves' hyperthyroidism. The chain joins TRBV27 to TRBJ1-2, with D perhaps TRBD1 (6 bases). CDR3 coding DNA: TGTGCCAGCAGTTCCTACTCGGACAGTTACTATGGCTACACCTTC. Translated, it gives CASSSYSDSYYGYTF.